These 29 T cell receptor beta chains came from one sample sequenced in a study of shared clonotypes between healthy human individuals. Produced via immunoSEQ multiplex PCR; TCRdb's table is partial and in-frame only. In the table there are approximately 2.4 million clones, under 97% of which are singletons. Sequenced input: naive CD4+ T cells sorted from blood. Documented subset: CD45RA+ positively selected. The source is a man aged 18 to 35 in good health.

About this clone: Additional DNA sequences in this sample encode the identical CDR3. This chain joins TRBV18 and TRBJ2-7; D may be TRBD1 (6 bases). CDR3 size: 12 residues. CDR1 KGHSH and CDR2 LQKENI come from the germline V gene. Trimming shortened V by 3 bases and J by 6 bases, and 9 bases separated the two germline ends. This CDR3 reads CASSPGQGEQYF. CDR3 DNA sequence: TGTGCCAGCTCACCGGGACAAGGCGAGCAGTACTTC.

The V call is TRBV6-1, the J call TRBJ1-5, with D possibly being TRBD1 (5 bases). The CDR3 length is 14 residues. V was shortened by 6 bases and J by 3 bases, with 12 bases between the two germline ends. Germline-derived CDR1 and CDR2 are MNHNS and SASEGT. The CDR3 spells CASRGGRHNQPQHF. Here the CDR3 DNA reads TGTGCCAGCAGGGGGGGACGCCACAATCAGCCCCAGCATTTT.

V is TRBV5-1 and J is TRBJ2-5; 9 nucleotides line up with TRBD2. Looked up from germline, CDR1 is SGHRS and CDR2 is YFSETQ. Trimming at V came to 6 bases and at J to 2 bases, leaving 11 bases not matched to a gene. The CDR3 runs 16 residues. CDR3 DNA: TGCGCCAGCACGTACGGCGGGAGGGCGGGTCAAGAGACCCAGTACTTC. Residues: CASTYGGRAGQETQYF.

This rearrangement joins TRBV25-1 to TRBJ1-2; D is possibly TRBD1 (6 bases). Germline V gives CDR1 MGHDK, CDR2 SYGVNS. The V end lost 3 bases, the J end lost 4 bases, and 12 bases lay between the germline ends. This CDR3 has 14 residues. CDR3 nucleotide sequence: TGTGCCAGCAGTGATCCAAAAGGGGGCTATGGCTACACCTTC. The encoded protein is CASSDPKGGYGYTF.

With regard to this clone: Other DNA sequences in the same sample also yield this CDR3. This chain joins TRBV2 and TRBJ1-1; D ambiguous. Germline V CDR1 and CDR2: SNHLY, FYNNEI. The CDR3 runs 13 residues. Trimming took off 6 bases at V and 1 base at J, with 9 bases between the two ends. CDR3 in amino acids: CASRKEENTEAFF. In nucleotides, the CDR3 is TGTGCCAGCAGGAAAGAAGAGAACACTGAAGCTTTCTTT.

V and J are TRBV7-2 and TRBJ2-5, with D possibly being TRBD1 or TRBD2 (5 bases each). The germline V and J ends were trimmed by 4 bases and 4 bases, with 13 bases remaining between them. The CDR3 sequence is 14 residues long. CDR1 and CDR2 (germline): SGHTA, FQGNSA. CDR3 in DNA: TGTGCCAGCAGCTCCCGGGACCGGCGAGAGACCCAGTACTTC. Translated: CASSSRDRRETQYF.

In this sample, this clone turned up once. The V call is TRBV7-2, the J call TRBJ2-2, with 8 nucleotides matching TRBD2. V shed 5 bases and J 4 bases; nucleotides not matched to a gene: 6. This CDR3 spans 15 amino acids. Germline V CDR1 and CDR2: SGHTA, FQGNSA. The CDR3 reads CASSPYAGGTGELFF. CDR3 coding DNA: TGTGCCAGCAGCCCCTATGCGGGGGGCACCGGGGAGCTGTTTTTT.

The rearrangement joins TRBV2 to TRBJ1-5; 10 bases are a match to TRBD1. V trimming: 6 bases; J trimming: 1 base; junction bases outside the gene matches: 3. The CDR3 has 15 amino acids. In germline, CDR1 is SNHLY, CDR2 FYNNEI. CDR3 sequence: CASRPTGGSNQPQHF. The CDR3, as DNA: TGTGCCAGCAGACCGACAGGGGGCAGCAATCAGCCCCAGCATTTT.

Worth noting for this clone: Other DNA sequences in the sample encode the same CDR3. The V call is TRBV30, the J call TRBJ2-7; 11 bases line up with TRBD1. Germline V gene data show CDR1 as GTSNPN and CDR2 as SVGIG (reference sequence). CDR3 length equals 14 residues. J was trimmed by 6 bases and V by 0 bases; bases with no gene match: 4. CDR3 protein: CAWSVGTGGLEQYF. CDR3 in DNA: TGTGCCTGGAGTGTAGGGACAGGGGGTCTCGAGCAGTACTTC.

V is TRBV6-7 and J is TRBJ1-3, with TRBD1 matching over 11 bases. TRBV6-7 is an open reading frame, and its role is uncertain. Trimming at V came to 0 bases and at J to 7 bases, leaving 20 bases not matched to a gene. This CDR3 region has 21 residues. CDR3 sequence (DNA): TGTGCCAGCAGTTACTCGTGTCTGGACAGGGGGCGACGTACCCTGGACAACACCATATATTTT. It specifies CASSYSCLDRGRRTLDNTIYF.

The chain has TRBV5-1 and TRBJ2-6, with D unresolved. The CDR3 runs to 16 residues. Germline assignment: CDR1 SGHRS and CDR2 YFSETQ. Trimming stripped 0 bases from V and 4 bases from J, with 11 bases between. In DNA, the CDR3 is TGCGCCAGCAGCTTGGACCCAGGTAGGGGGGCCAACGTCCTGACTTTC. Translating gives CASSLDPGRGANVLTF. The variable domain in full, completed from reference TRBV5-1 and TRBJ2-6, reads KAGVTQTPRYLIKTRGQQVTLSCSPISGHRSVSWYQQTPGQGLQFLFEYFSETQRNKGNFPGRFSGRQFSNSRSEMNVSTLELGDSALYLCASSLDPGRGANVLTFGAGSRLTVL.

The chain employs TRBV4-1 and TRBJ1-4, with 7 bases that match TRBD1. The CDR3 loop spans 14 amino acids. The V and J ends lost 4 bases and 1 base, in that order; junction bases with no gene match: 0. Looked up from germline, CDR1 is MGHRA and CDR2 is YSYEKL. The CDR3 DNA is TGCGCCAGCAGCCGGGACAGAACTAATGAAAAACTGTTTTTT. Translation gives CASSRDRTNEKLFF.

The CDR3 sequence: CASSRKSPDSGNTIYF. The CDR3 nucleotides read TGTGCCAGTAGTAGAAAAAGTCCGGACTCTGGAAACACCATATATTTT. The V and J genes are TRBV19 and TRBJ1-3; no clear D gene. Trimming shortened V by 4 bases and J by 0 bases, and 13 bases separated the two germline ends. CDR3 length equals 16 residues. Germline CDR1 LNHDA, CDR2 SQIVND (reference sequence).

The chain has TRBV5-4 and TRBJ1-1; D is perhaps TRBD1 (6 bases). Looked up from germline, CDR1 is SGHNT and CDR2 is YYREEE (reference sequence). The CDR3 totals 13 residues. V lost 3 bases and J lost 7, with 13 bases in between. This chain's CDR3 is CASSYFNRVEAFF. Here the CDR3 DNA reads TGTGCCAGCAGCTATTTTAACAGGGTTGAAGCTTTCTTT.

The rearrangement joins TRBV6-6 to TRBJ1-1; 10 bases agree with TRBD1. CDR1 MNHNY and CDR2 SVGAGI come from the germline V gene (reference sequence). The trim removed 2 bases at V and 3 bases at J, leaving 3 bases unmatched. The length of the CDR3 is 15 residues. The CDR3 here is CASSYPGQGDTEAFF. The CDR3 coding sequence is TGTGCCAGCAGTTACCCCGGACAGGGGGACACTGAAGCTTTCTTT.

This chain uses TRBV6-5 with TRBJ2-2; D remains unclear. Per the germline V gene, CDR1 is MNHEY and CDR2 is SVGAGI. The ends were cut back, 7 bases at V and 6 bases at J, with 12 bases in the middle. This CDR3 is built from 13 residues. CDR3 sequence (DNA): TGTGCCAGCATGAGTAGCACCCCCGGGGAGCTGTTTTTT. It specifies CASMSSTPGELFF.

The chain links TRBV5-6 to TRBJ1-1; no reliable D call. CDR1 is SGHDT, CDR2 YYEEEE, per germline. V shed 5 bases and J shed 3 bases, with 14 bases lying between them. CDR3 length: 14 residues. The CDR3 loop reads CASRLGTVDTEAFF. CDR3 bases: TGTGCCAGCAGGCTGGGCACTGTGGACACTGAAGCTTTCTTT.

The rearrangement links TRBV5-1 to TRBJ1-4; TRBD1 aligns across 9 bases. V lost 4 bases, J lost 4 bases, and 8 bases stayed unmatched. This CDR3 contains 16 residues. CDR1 is SGHRS and CDR2 is YFSETQ in the germline V gene. The CDR3 sequence: CASSHGPGQGNEKLFF. Here the CDR3 DNA reads TGCGCCAGCAGCCACGGACCGGGACAGGGTAATGAAAAACTGTTTTTT. The variable domain in full, with the rest retrieved from reference TRBV5-1 and TRBJ1-4, is KAGVTQTPRYLIKTRGQQVTLSCSPISGHRSVSWYQQTPGQGLQFLFEYFSETQRNKGNFPGRFSGRQFSNSRSEMNVSTLELGDSALYLCASSHGPGQGNEKLFFGSGTQLSVL.

V gene TRBV10-3 combines with J gene TRBJ2-5; 9 bases agree with TRBD2. The CDR3 loop spans 16 amino acids. V was clipped by 2 bases and J by 5 bases; unmatched bases: 9. Germline assignment: CDR1 ENHRY and CDR2 SYGVKD. The CDR3: CAISEGLAGRAETQYF. The DNA of the CDR3 is TGTGCCATCAGTGAGGGGCTAGCGGGGCGTGCCGAGACCCAGTACTTC.

The rearrangement links TRBV9 to TRBJ1-2; 8 positions match TRBD1. Losses at the gene ends were 4 bases for V and 5 bases for J; bases not matched to a gene: 13. This CDR3 is 16 amino acids long. Germline CDR1 and CDR2: SGDLS and YYNGEE. This CDR3 reads CASSPNGRGQGYGYTF. The CDR3, as DNA: TGTGCCAGCAGCCCTAATGGCAGGGGGCAGGGGTATGGCTACACCTTC.

The chain uses TRBV19 and TRBJ1-5; D gene unclear. CDR1 LNHDA and CDR2 SQIVND come from the germline V gene (reference sequence). V was pared by 3 bases and J by 0 bases, with 9 bases between. This CDR3 has 15 amino acids. CDR3 DNA: TGTGCCAGTAGTATGGCGGGATATAGCAATCAGCCCCAGCATTTT. Its protein is CASSMAGYSNQPQHF.

The chain carries TRBV4-2 and TRBJ2-3; D is undetermined. The CDR3 extends over 14 amino acids. The ends were cut back, 3 bases at V and 2 bases at J, with 9 bases in the middle. Germline V CDR1 and CDR2: LGHNA, YNFKEQ. The CDR3 sequence is CASSHVGYTDTQYF. The DNA for the CDR3 is TGTGCCAGCAGCCATGTCGGATACACAGATACGCAGTATTTT.

The chain is built from TRBV30 and TRBJ1-6; D remains ambiguous. V was trimmed by 0 bases and J by 7 bases, leaving 7 bases between them. The CDR3 has 13 residues. The germline gives CDR1 GTSNPN, CDR2 SVGIG (reference sequence). CDR3 sequence reads: CAWSVGLNSPLHF. In DNA form, the CDR3 reads TGTGCCTGGAGTGTAGGCTTAAATTCACCCCTCCACTTT.

The chain couples TRBV30 to TRBJ1-2; no definite D call. This CDR3 contains 14 residues. V dropped 2 bases and J dropped 4 bases, with 14 bases sitting between them. Germline CDR1 is GTSNPN and CDR2 is SVGIG (reference sequence). CDR3 amino acids: CAWSTMADRYGYTF. The CDR3 region has the DNA TGTGCCTGGAGTACGATGGCTGACCGCTATGGCTACACCTTC.

The chain joins TRBV27 to TRBJ2-5; 7 bases fit TRBD2. The V segment lost 6 bases and the J segment 5 bases; nucleotides outside the gene matches: 15. Germline CDR1 is MNHEY and CDR2 is SMNVEV (reference sequence). This CDR3 spans 16 amino acids. CDR3 sequence reads: CASRDLGGRHEETQYF. The CDR3 nucleotides are TGTGCCAGCAGGGATTTGGGAGGGCGGCATGAGGAGACCCAGTACTTC.

The chain has TRBV6-4 and TRBJ1-1; D may be TRBD1 (5 bases). This CDR3 has 14 amino acids. The germline V gene encodes CDR1 MRHNA and CDR2 SNTAGT. The V end lost 6 bases, the J end lost 1 base, and 12 bases lay between the germline ends. The CDR3 sequence: CASRKDKGNTEAFF. The CDR3 nucleotides read TGTGCCAGCAGGAAGGACAAGGGGAACACTGAAGCTTTCTTT.

V is TRBV12-5 and J is TRBJ2-7; D perhaps matches TRBD1 (6 bases). The CDR3 contains 18 residues. CDR1 and CDR2 from the germline V gene are LGHNT and FRNRAP. The ends were cut back, 0 bases at V and 5 bases at J, with 23 bases in the middle. CDR3 loop: CASGLVIGTTSLLNEQYF. The DNA for the CDR3 is TGTGCTAGTGGTTTGGTTATCGGGACAACTTCTTTATTAAACGAGCAGTACTTC.

The chain recombines TRBV9 with TRBJ1-3; D uncertain. The CDR3 length is 14 residues. Germline-derived CDR1 and CDR2 are SGDLS and YYNGEE. The V end lost 2 bases, the J end lost 1 base, and 7 bases lay between the germline ends. The CDR3 loop is CASSVERSGNTIYF. The CDR3 nucleotides read TGTGCCAGCAGCGTCGAGAGGTCTGGAAACACCATATATTTT.

This chain's CDR3 is CASSIGRFYEQYF. As DNA, the CDR3 is TGTGCCAGTAGTATCGGGAGATTCTACGAGCAGTACTTC. This chain joins TRBV19 and TRBJ2-7; D may be TRBD2 (6 bases). The CDR3 has 13 residues. The V end lost 3 bases, the J end lost 3 bases, and 9 bases lay between the germline ends. The germline V gene has CDR1 LNHDA and CDR2 SQIVND (reference sequence).